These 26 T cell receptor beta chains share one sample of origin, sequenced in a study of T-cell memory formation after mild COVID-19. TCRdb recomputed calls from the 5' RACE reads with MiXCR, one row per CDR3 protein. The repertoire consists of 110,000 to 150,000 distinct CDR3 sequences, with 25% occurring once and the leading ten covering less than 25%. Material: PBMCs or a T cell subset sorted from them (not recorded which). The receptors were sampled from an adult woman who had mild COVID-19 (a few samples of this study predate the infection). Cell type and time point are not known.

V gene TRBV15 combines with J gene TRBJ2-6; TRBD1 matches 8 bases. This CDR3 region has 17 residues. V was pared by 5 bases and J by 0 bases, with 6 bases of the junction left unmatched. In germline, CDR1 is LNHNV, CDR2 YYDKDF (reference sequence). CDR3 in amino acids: CATSGTGRFSGANVLTF. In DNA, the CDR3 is TGTGCCACCAGCGGGACAGGACGATTCTCTGGGGCCAACGTCCTGACTTTC.

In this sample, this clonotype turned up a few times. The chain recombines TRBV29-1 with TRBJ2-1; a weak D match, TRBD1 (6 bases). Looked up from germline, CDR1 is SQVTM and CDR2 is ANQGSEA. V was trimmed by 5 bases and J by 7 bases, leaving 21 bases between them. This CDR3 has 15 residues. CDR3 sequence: CSVSVGLTGTNEQFF. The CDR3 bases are TGCAGCGTTAGTGTCGGGCTTACAGGGACGAATGAGCAGTTCTTC.

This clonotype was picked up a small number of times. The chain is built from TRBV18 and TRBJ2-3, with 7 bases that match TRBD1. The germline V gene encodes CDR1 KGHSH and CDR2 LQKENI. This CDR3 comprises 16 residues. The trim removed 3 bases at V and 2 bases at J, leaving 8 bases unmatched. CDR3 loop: CASSPDRSSYTDTQYF. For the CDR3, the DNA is TGTGCCAGCTCACCGGACAGGAGCTCGTACACAGATACGCAGTATTTT. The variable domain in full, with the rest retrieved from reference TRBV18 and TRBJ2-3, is NAGVMQNPRHLVRRRGQEARLRCSPMKGHSHVYWYRQLPEEGLKFMVYLQKENIIDESGMPKERFSAEFPKEGPSILRIQQVVRGDSAAYFCASSPDRSSYTDTQYFGPGTRLTVL.

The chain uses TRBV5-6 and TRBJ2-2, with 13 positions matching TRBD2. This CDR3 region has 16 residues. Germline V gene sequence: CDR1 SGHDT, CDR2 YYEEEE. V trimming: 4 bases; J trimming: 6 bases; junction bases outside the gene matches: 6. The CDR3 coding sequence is TGTGCCAGCAGCGAAGGACTAGCGGGAGTCCCCGGGGAGCTGTTTTTT. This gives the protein CASSEGLAGVPGELFF.

The CDR3 nucleotides are TGTGCCTGGGACCCCGGGGAACCGGATGAGCAGTTCTTC. This codes for CAWDPGEPDEQFF. The chain joins TRBV30 to TRBJ2-1; D is possibly TRBD2 (5 bases). Germline V CDR1 and CDR2: GTSNPN, SVGIG (reference sequence). The CDR3 runs 13 residues. The V gene lost 5 bases and the J gene lost 8 bases, with 16 bases spanning the gap.

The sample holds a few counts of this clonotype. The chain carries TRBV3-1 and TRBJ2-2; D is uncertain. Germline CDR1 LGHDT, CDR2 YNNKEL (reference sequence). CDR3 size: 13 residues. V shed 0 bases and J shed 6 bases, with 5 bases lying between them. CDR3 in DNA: TGTGCCAGCAGCCAAGATAGGGCCGGGGAGCTGTTTTTT. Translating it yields CASSQDRAGELFF.

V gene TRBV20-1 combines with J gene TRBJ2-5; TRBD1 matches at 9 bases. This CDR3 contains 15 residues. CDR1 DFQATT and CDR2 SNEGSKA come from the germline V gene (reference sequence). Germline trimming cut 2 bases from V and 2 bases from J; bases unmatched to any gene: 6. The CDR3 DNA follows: TGCAGTGCTAGAATCACAGGGGGCGTTCAAGAGACCCAGTACTTC. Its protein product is CSARITGGVQETQYF.

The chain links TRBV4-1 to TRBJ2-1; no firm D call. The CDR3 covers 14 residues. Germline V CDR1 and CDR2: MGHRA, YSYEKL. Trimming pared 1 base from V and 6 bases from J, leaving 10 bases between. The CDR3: CASSQGRSANEQFF. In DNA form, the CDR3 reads TGCGCCAGCAGCCAAGGGCGCTCTGCCAATGAGCAGTTCTTC.

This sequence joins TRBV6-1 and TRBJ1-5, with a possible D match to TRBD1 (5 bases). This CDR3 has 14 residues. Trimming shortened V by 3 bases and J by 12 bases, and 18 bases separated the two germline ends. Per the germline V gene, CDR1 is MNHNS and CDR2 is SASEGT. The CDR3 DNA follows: TGTGCCAGCAGTGAGCCCCTTGCTGGGGGGGACCAGCATTTT. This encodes CASSEPLAGGDQHF.

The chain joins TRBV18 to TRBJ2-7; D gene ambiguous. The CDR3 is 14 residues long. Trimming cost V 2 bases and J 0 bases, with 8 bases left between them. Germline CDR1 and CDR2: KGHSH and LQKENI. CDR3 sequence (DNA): TGTGCCAGCTCACCAGGTGGTTACTCCTACGAGCAGTACTTC. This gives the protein CASSPGGYSYEQYF.

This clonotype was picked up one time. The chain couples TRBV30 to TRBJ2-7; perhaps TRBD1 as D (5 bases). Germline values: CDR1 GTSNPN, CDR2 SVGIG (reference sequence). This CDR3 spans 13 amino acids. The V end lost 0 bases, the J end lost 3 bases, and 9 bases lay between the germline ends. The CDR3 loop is CAWSVDRNYEQYF. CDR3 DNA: TGTGCCTGGAGTGTAGACAGAAACTACGAGCAGTACTTC.

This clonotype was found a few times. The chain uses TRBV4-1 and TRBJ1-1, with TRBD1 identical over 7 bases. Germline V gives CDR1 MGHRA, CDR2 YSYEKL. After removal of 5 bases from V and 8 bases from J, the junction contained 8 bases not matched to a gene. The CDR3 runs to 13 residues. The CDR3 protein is CASSYQGDIEAFF. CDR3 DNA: TGCGCCAGCAGCTACCAGGGGGACATCGAAGCTTTCTTT.

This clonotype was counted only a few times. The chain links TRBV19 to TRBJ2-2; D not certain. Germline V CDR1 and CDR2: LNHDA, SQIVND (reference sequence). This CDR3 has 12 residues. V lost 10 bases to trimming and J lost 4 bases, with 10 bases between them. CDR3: CATRAGTGELFF. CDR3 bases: TGTGCCACTCGAGCAGGCACCGGGGAGCTGTTTTTT.

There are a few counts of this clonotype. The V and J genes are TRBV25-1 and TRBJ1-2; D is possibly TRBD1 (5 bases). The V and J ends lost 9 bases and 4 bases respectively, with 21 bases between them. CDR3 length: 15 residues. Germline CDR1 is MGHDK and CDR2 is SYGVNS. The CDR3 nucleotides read TGTGCCAGTGGGGGAGAAAGTGGGATTCCCTATGGCTACACCTTC. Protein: CASGGESGIPYGYTF.

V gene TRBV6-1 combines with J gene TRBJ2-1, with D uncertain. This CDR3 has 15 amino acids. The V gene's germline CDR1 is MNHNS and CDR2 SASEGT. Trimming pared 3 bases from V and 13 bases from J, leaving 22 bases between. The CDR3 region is CASSDSDHSGPRQFF. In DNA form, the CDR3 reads TGTGCCAGCAGTGATTCGGACCACTCGGGTCCCCGACAGTTCTTC.

In DNA form, the CDR3 reads TGCAGCGTTGAAGATCCCAGGGGGATAACCTACGAGCAGTACTTC. It yields the protein CSVEDPRGITYEQYF. The chain links TRBV29-1 to TRBJ2-7; 7 bases are a match to TRBD1. CDR1 and CDR2 (germline): SQVTM, ANQGSEA. The CDR3 is 15 amino acids. Trimming at V came to 0 bases and at J to 2 bases, leaving 7 bases not matched to a gene.

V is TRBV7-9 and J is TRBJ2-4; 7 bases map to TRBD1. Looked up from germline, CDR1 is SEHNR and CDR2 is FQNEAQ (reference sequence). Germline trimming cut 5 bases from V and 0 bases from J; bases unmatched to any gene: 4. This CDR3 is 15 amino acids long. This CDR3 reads CASSPTGAAKNIQYF. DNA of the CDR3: TGTGCCAGCAGCCCTACAGGGGCAGCCAAAAACATTCAGTACTTC.

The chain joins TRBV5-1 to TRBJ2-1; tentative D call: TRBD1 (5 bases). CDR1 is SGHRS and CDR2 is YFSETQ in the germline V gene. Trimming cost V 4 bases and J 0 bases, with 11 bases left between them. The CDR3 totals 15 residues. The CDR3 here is CASSIGQSSYNEQFF. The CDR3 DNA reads TGCGCCAGCAGCATCGGACAAAGCTCCTACAATGAGCAGTTCTTC.

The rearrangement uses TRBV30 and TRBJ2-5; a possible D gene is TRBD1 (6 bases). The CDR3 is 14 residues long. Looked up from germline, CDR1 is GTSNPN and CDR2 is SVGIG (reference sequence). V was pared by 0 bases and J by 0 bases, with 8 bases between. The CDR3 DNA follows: TGTGCCTGGAGTGTGGACAGTCACCAAGAGACCCAGTACTTC. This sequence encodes CAWSVDSHQETQYF.

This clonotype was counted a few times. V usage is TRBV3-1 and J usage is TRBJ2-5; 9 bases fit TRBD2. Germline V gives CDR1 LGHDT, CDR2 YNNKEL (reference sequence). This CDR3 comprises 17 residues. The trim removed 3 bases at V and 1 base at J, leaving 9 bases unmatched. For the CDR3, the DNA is TGTGCCAGCAGCCAGGCGCGTAGCGGGGGAATCCAAGAGACCCAGTACTTC. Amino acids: CASSQARSGGIQETQYF.

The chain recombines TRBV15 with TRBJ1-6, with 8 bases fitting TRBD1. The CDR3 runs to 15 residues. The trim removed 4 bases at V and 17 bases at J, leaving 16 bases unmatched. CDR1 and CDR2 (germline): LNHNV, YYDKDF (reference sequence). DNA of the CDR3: TGTGCCACCAGCACCGATAGGTTTGCCGGGACAGGCGTCCACTTT. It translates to CATSTDRFAGTGVHF.

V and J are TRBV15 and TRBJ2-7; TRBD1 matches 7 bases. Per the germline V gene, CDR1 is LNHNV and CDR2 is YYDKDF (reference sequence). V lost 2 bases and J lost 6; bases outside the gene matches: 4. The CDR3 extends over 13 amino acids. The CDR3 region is CATSRKTGFEQYF. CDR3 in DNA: TGTGCCACCAGCAGAAAGACAGGGTTCGAGCAGTACTTC.

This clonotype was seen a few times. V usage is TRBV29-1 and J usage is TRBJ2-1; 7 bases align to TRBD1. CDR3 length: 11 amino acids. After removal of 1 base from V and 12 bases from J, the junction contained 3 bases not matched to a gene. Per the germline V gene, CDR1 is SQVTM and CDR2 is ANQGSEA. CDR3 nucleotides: TGCAGCGTTGAAGGGCCAGGGGGGCAGTTCTTC. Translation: CSVEGPGGQFF.

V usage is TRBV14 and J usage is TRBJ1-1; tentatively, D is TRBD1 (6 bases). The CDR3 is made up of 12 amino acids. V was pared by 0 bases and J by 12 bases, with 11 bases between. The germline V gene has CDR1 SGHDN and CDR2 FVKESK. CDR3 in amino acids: CASSQERGTSFF. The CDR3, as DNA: TGTGCCAGCAGCCAAGAAAGGGGGACGTCTTTCTTT.

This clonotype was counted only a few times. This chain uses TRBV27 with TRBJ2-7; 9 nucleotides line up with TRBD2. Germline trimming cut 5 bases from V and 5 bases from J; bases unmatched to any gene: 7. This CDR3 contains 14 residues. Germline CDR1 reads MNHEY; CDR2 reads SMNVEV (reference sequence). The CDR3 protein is CASSEASGMDEQYF. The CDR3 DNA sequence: TGTGCCAGCAGTGAGGCTAGCGGGATGGACGAGCAGTACTTC.

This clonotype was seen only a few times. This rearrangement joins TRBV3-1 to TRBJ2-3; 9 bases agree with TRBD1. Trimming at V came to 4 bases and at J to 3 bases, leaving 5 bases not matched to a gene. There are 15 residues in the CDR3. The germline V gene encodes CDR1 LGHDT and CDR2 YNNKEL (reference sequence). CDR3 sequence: CASSLGQGMTDTQYF. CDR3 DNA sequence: TGTGCCAGCAGCCTGGGACAGGGAATGACAGATACGCAGTATTTT.